The 17 T cell receptor beta chains below were found in one sample sequenced in a study of blood T cells in healthy people across ages. Then a second PCR, running roughly 7 to 11 cycles, was carried out with a sample-barcoded 5' primer and a J-beta primer mix. TCRdb re-analysed the 5' RACE reads in MiXCR, keeping a single row per CDR3 protein. This sample has roughly 1 million distinct CDR3 sequences, with around 25% found just once. These data also formed part of another study, on T cells of mothers and their children.

Sequencing was performed on blood. These TCRs come from a girl aged 2 to 9 in good health.

This clonotype was observed a few times. The V gene is TRBV9, the J gene TRBJ2-5; TRBD1 is a possible D gene (6 bases). V shed 4 bases and J shed 5 bases, with 15 bases lying between them. This CDR3 region has 14 residues. In germline, CDR1 is SGDLS, CDR2 YYNGEE. The CDR3 region has the DNA TGTGCCAGCAGCCCCGCAGGGGTGCAGGAGACCCAGTACTTC. This gives the protein CASSPAGVQETQYF.

In regard to this clonotype: The conserved phenylalanine or tryptophan is not found at the CDR3 terminus, so this likely reflects a read error. The V gene is TRBV15, the J gene TRBJ2-5; 7 bases match TRBD1. V shed 4 bases and J 4 bases; nucleotides not matched to a gene: 9. CDR1 is LNHNV, CDR2 YYDKDF, per germline (reference sequence). This CDR3 is built from 15 residues. The DNA of the CDR3 is TGTGCCACCAGCAAAGACAGGGTTGACCGAGAGACCCAGTACCTC. It encodes CATSKDRVDRETQYL.

There are a few counts of this clonotype. This chain joins TRBV5-1 and TRBJ1-1; D not resolved. CDR1 is SGHRS and CDR2 is YFSETQ in the germline V gene. The CDR3 consists of 15 residues. Trimming shortened V by 0 bases and J by 0 bases, and 9 bases separated the two germline ends. In DNA, the CDR3 is TGCGCCAGCAGCTTGGAACCTCGATTGAACACTGAAGCTTTCTTT. Protein: CASSLEPRLNTEAFF.

This clonotype has a handful of counts. The gene calls are TRBV29-1 and TRBJ1-2; no firm D call. Trimming removed 4 bases at V and 0 bases at J, with 9 bases between. Germline values: CDR1 SQVTM, CDR2 ANQGSEA. The CDR3 consists of 13 residues. CDR3 protein: CSVVGGSNYGYTF. CDR3 DNA sequence: TGCAGCGTTGTTGGCGGATCTAACTATGGCTACACCTTC.

This clonotype has more than one count but fewer than ten. This chain uses TRBV6-6 with TRBJ1-2; 8 positions agree with TRBD1. Per germline, CDR1 MNHNY and CDR2 SVGAGI (reference sequence). The CDR3 spans 13 residues. Trimming removed 5 bases from V and 8 bases from J; junction bases left unmatched: 7. The CDR3 reads CASSPQGARGYTF. The CDR3 nucleotides are TGTGCCAGCAGTCCGCAGGGGGCGCGAGGCTACACCTTC.

CDR3 region: CSASFGGGQYF. In DNA form, the CDR3 reads TGCAGTGCTAGCTTCGGTGGCGGCCAGTACTTC. This rearrangement joins TRBV20-1 to TRBJ2-5; D gene uncertain. V was shortened by 3 bases and J by 10 bases, with 12 bases between the two germline ends. From germline, CDR1 is DFQATT and CDR2 SNEGSKA (reference sequence). The CDR3 runs to 11 residues.

The CDR3 region has the DNA TGCGCCAGCAGGGACACCCATTTGGCTAGCGGTATATCCTACAATGAGCAGTTCTTC. Amino acid sequence: CASRDTHLASGISYNEQFF. V gene TRBV10-2 combines with J gene TRBJ2-1; 7 bases agree with TRBD2. The CDR3 runs to 19 residues. J was trimmed by 1 base and V by 6 bases; bases with no gene match: 18. CDR1 and CDR2 (germline): WSHSY, SAAADI.

Remarks on this clonotype: The junction does not match germline at one end; this may be a read error. The J gene is TRBJ2-1, the V gene TRBV12-3 or TRBV12-4; D remains unclear. The last part of the DNA fits TRBJ2-7 better; the J call may be wrong. This CDR3 contains 13 residues. This CDR3 reads CASTLGRVYEQYF. For the CDR3, the DNA is TGTGCCAGCACTTTAGGACGGGTCTACGAGCAGTACTTC.

In this sample, this clonotype turned up a few times. The chain carries TRBV4-3 and TRBJ2-1; D not certain. This CDR3 is built from 16 residues. Germline-derived CDR1 and CDR2 are LGHNA and YSLEER. Trimming shortened V by 0 bases and J by 2 bases, and 11 bases separated the two germline ends. DNA of the CDR3: TGCGCCAGCAGCCAAGATGGCCACGGCCCCTACAATGAGCAGTTCTTC. It translates to CASSQDGHGPYNEQFF.

This clonotype was recorded many times. The genes are TRBV7-2 and TRBJ2-7; 15 bases map to TRBD2. Near its end, the DNA agrees better with TRBJ2-5, so the J call may be wrong. The germline gives CDR1 SGHTA, CDR2 FQGNSA. The CDR3 is 18 amino acids. The CDR3 bases are TGTGCCAGCAGCCGGGGGACTAGCGGGGGGACAGCTTTAGAGACCCAGTACTTC. Amino acids: CASSRGTSGGTALETQYF.

This chain joins TRBV20-1 and TRBJ2-1; a weak D match, TRBD2 (6 bases). This CDR3 region has 14 residues. V dropped 5 bases and J dropped 4 bases, with 15 bases sitting between them. Germline V CDR1 and CDR2: DFQATT, SNEGSKA (reference sequence). CDR3 bases: TGCAGTGCTGGTGGGACTCCGTTATACAATGAGCAGTTCTTC. This encodes CSAGGTPLYNEQFF.

The V gene is TRBV29-1, the J gene TRBJ2-7; possibly TRBD2 for D (6 bases). CDR1 is SQVTM, CDR2 ANQGSEA, per germline. V lost 2 bases, J lost 5 bases, and 16 bases lay in between. The CDR3 runs to 14 residues. The CDR3 loop reads CSVERPRGGNEQYF. As DNA, the CDR3 is TGCAGCGTTGAACGCCCTAGAGGAGGGAACGAGCAGTACTTC.

The chain employs TRBV6-6 and TRBJ2-5, with D perhaps TRBD1 (6 bases). The CDR3 is 16 residues long. The germline V gene has CDR1 MNHNY and CDR2 SVGAGI (reference sequence). Between the trimmed V and J ends, which lost 5 bases and 5 bases, there was a span of 21 bases. DNA for the CDR3: TGTGCCAGCAGTAACCTCCGGACAGACCCCAGGGAGACCCAGTACTTC. The encoded protein is CASSNLRTDPRETQYF.

This clonotype has at least ten counts. At one end the junction does not follow the germline gene, possibly because of a read error. This rearrangement joins TRBV4-1 to TRBJ2-7; D is unclear. This CDR3 contains 13 residues. Germline CDR1 is MGHRA and CDR2 is YSYEKL. CDR3 sequence reads: CASSQVSSYEQYF. The CDR3, as DNA: TGTGCCAGCAGTCAGGTGTCCTCCTACGAGCAGTACTTC.

This clonotype occurred once. The rearrangement links TRBV7-3 to TRBJ1-1; D might be TRBD1 (6 bases). Germline CDR1 and CDR2: SGHTA and FQGTGA. This CDR3 has 15 amino acids. Trimming took 2 bases from V and 3 from J, leaving 13 bases between them. The CDR3 DNA reads TGTGCCAGCAGCTTAGGCAGGGGATTGGACACTGAAGCTTTCTTT. This translates into CASSLGRGLDTEAFF.

This clonotype was found a few times. The chain combines TRBV7-2 with TRBJ2-5; either TRBD1 or TRBD2 may fit D (5 bases each). The CDR3 loop spans 15 amino acids. Per germline, CDR1 SGHTA and CDR2 FQGNSA. Trimming cost V 4 bases and J 5 bases, with 17 bases left between them. This CDR3 is CASSSAGPGTETQYF. The CDR3 coding sequence is TGTGCCAGCAGCTCCGCCGGCCCAGGGACGGAGACCCAGTACTTC.

This chain links TRBV29-1 with TRBJ1-1; possible D gene TRBD1, 5 bases. The CDR3 length is 13 residues. Trimming stripped 1 base from V and 7 bases from J, with 13 bases between. Germline assignment: CDR1 SQVTM and CDR2 ANQGSEA. Written as DNA, the CDR3 is TGCAGCGTTGAAGTCGGGGCGCAGGGTGAAGCTTTCTTT. This codes for CSVEVGAQGEAFF.